These 20 T cell receptor beta chains came from one sample sequenced in a study of T cell changes during pregnancy in multiple sclerosis. The assay was immunoSEQ multiplex PCR, and TCRdb's table has in-frame clones only and misses some. The table shows roughly 80,000 clones, with roughly 93% occurring only once. Sequenced material: peripheral blood, taken in the second trimester of pregnancy. All receptors derive from a female donor with multiple sclerosis, enrolled in a pregnancy study.

The chain links TRBV5-4 to TRBJ2-7; a weak D match, TRBD2 (6 bases). Germline V gives CDR1 SGHNT, CDR2 YYREEE (reference sequence). The V end lost 0 bases, the J end lost 2 bases, and 9 bases lay between the germline ends. The CDR3 extends over 14 amino acids. The CDR3 spells CASSLEAGPYEQYF. The CDR3 nucleotides read TGTGCCAGCAGCTTGGAGGCGGGACCCTACGAGCAGTACTTC.

This chain joins TRBV2 and TRBJ2-1, with 9 nucleotides matching TRBD1. CDR1 is SNHLY and CDR2 is FYNNEI in the germline V gene. The length of the CDR3 is 12 residues. V lost 6 bases to trimming and J lost 11 bases; unmatched junction nucleotides: 5. The CDR3 protein is CASSGTGSKQFF. CDR3 DNA: TGTGCCAGCAGCGGGACAGGGAGTAAGCAGTTCTTC.

The chain has TRBV19 and TRBJ2-1; 8 positions match TRBD1. This CDR3 has 14 amino acids. V was clipped by 7 bases and J by 6 bases; unmatched bases: 8. CDR1 LNHDA and CDR2 SQIVND come from the germline V gene (reference sequence). The CDR3: CASKKDRASNEQFF. The CDR3 bases are TGTGCCAGTAAGAAGGACAGGGCATCCAATGAGCAGTTCTTC.

V usage is TRBV11-2 and J usage is TRBJ2-1, with 7 bases matching TRBD2. CDR3 length: 11 residues. CDR1 SGHAT and CDR2 FQNNGV come from the germline V gene. CDR3 loop: CAGGNYNEQFF. The DNA for the CDR3 is TGTGCGGGAGGGAACTACAATGAGCAGTTCTTC.

The genes are TRBV5-1 and TRBJ2-7, with a weak D call TRBD2 (5 bases). Germline values: CDR1 SGHRS, CDR2 YFSETQ. V lost 4 bases to trimming and J lost 3 bases, with 11 bases between them. The CDR3 runs 13 residues. The CDR3 sequence: CASSGTSFYEQYF. The CDR3 coding sequence is TGCGCCAGCAGCGGTACTAGTTTCTACGAGCAGTACTTC.

The chain couples TRBV9 to TRBJ1-1, with 7 bases aligning to TRBD1. V shed 3 bases, J shed 2 bases, and the junction held 7 bases outside the gene matches. From germline, CDR1 is SGDLS and CDR2 YYNGEE. The CDR3 has 15 amino acids. The CDR3 loop is CASSALGQVNTEAFF. The CDR3 DNA sequence: TGTGCCAGCAGCGCTCTCGGACAGGTAAACACTGAAGCTTTCTTT.

This sequence joins TRBV2 and TRBJ2-1, with 7 bases fitting TRBD1. The CDR3 extends over 14 amino acids. Germline CDR1 reads SNHLY; CDR2 reads FYNNEI. V trimming: 4 bases; J trimming: 7 bases; junction bases outside the gene matches: 7. The CDR3 DNA sequence: TGTGCCAGCAGTGGGGCGACAGGGAAAAATGAGCAGTTCTTC. Residues: CASSGATGKNEQFF.

The CDR3 sequence is CASSEALSGLETQYF. In nucleotides, the CDR3 is TGTGCCAGCAGTGAAGCGCTTTCGGGGTTAGAGACCCAGTACTTC. V usage is TRBV6-1 and J usage is TRBJ2-5; tentatively, D is TRBD2 (5 bases). Germline V CDR1 and CDR2: MNHNS, SASEGT. The ends were cut back, 0 bases at V and 4 bases at J, with 12 bases in the middle. The CDR3 runs 15 residues.

The genes are TRBV4-1 and TRBJ1-5; 7 positions match TRBD1. The J segment lost 9 bases and the V segment lost 0 bases, leaving 8 bases of the junction unmatched. The V gene's germline CDR1 is MGHRA and CDR2 YSYEKL. This CDR3 contains 15 residues. The CDR3 here is CASSQESQGVRPQHF. The DNA for the CDR3 is TGCGCCAGCAGCCAAGAGAGCCAGGGGGTAAGGCCCCAGCATTTT.

The V gene is TRBV28, the J gene TRBJ1-5; the match to TRBD1 covers 10 bases. This CDR3 is 15 amino acids long. Germline assignment: CDR1 MDHEN and CDR2 SYDVKM. The V gene end was trimmed by 6 bases and the J gene end by 6 bases; junction bases not matched to a gene: 8. CDR3 in DNA: TGTGCCAGCAGAACGGGACAGGGGTCATTTCAGCCCCAGCATTTT. This sequence encodes CASRTGQGSFQPQHF.

This chain links TRBV2 with TRBJ2-2; 13 positions agree with TRBD2. Germline V lookup: CDR1 SNHLY, CDR2 FYNNEI. V trimming: 6 bases; J trimming: 5 bases; junction bases outside the gene matches: 3. The length of the CDR3 is 15 residues. The DNA for the CDR3 is TGTGCCAGCAGGGAGACTAGCGGGGGGACCGGGGAGCTGTTTTTT. Amino acid sequence: CASRETSGGTGELFF.

This chain links TRBV18 with TRBJ2-7, with 14 bases aligning to TRBD2. Trimming removed 2 bases from V and 5 bases from J; junction bases left unmatched: 5. The CDR3 is 16 residues long. From germline, CDR1 is KGHSH and CDR2 LQKENI. CDR3 loop: CASSPVTSGGGDEQYF. CDR3 in DNA: TGTGCCAGCTCACCAGTGACTAGCGGGGGGGGCGACGAGCAGTACTTC. The variable domain in full, completed from reference TRBV18 and TRBJ2-7, reads NAGVMQNPRHLVRRRGQEARLRCSPMKGHSHVYWYRQLPEEGLKFMVYLQKENIIDESGMPKERFSAEFPKEGPSILRIQQVVRGDSAAYFCASSPVTSGGGDEQYFGPGTRLTVT.

The V call is TRBV6-1, the J call TRBJ2-1, with a weak D call TRBD1 (6 bases). CDR1 MNHNS and CDR2 SASEGT come from the germline V gene. The CDR3 extends over 13 amino acids. V lost 4 bases, J lost 6 bases, and 10 bases lay in between. The CDR3 loop is CASSAKQGNEQFF. The CDR3 nucleotides read TGTGCCAGCAGTGCAAAACAGGGCAATGAGCAGTTCTTC.

This rearrangement joins TRBV5-4 to TRBJ1-1; 7 bases line up with TRBD1. Germline CDR1 and CDR2: SGHNT and YYREEE (reference sequence). This CDR3 region has 15 residues. Trimming at V came to 2 bases and at J to 1 base, leaving 5 bases not matched to a gene. In DNA, the CDR3 is TGTGCCAGCAGCTTATCACAGGGGTCGAACACTGAAGCTTTCTTT. Amino acid sequence: CASSLSQGSNTEAFF.

J is TRBJ2-7 and V is TRBV6-6; 10 bases match TRBD2. The CDR3 sequence is 15 residues long. CDR1 and CDR2 (germline): MNHNY, SVGAGI (reference sequence). Losses at the gene ends were 4 bases for V and 5 bases for J; bases not matched to a gene: 8. CDR3 bases: TGTGCCAGCAGTTCAGGTAGCGGGGGGTATGACGAGCAGTACTTC. Translated: CASSSGSGGYDEQYF.

This clone was counted once. The CDR3: CASSYQRGPSTDTQYF. In nucleotides, the CDR3 is TGTGCCAGCAGTTATCAAAGGGGGCCTAGCACAGATACGCAGTATTTT. The chain links TRBV6-5 to TRBJ2-3; 7 bases are a match to TRBD1. From germline, CDR1 is MNHEY and CDR2 SVGAGI. V lost 3 bases and J lost 0; bases outside the gene matches: 6. The length of the CDR3 is 16 residues.

The rearrangement uses TRBV10-3 and TRBJ2-7; 7 bases match TRBD2. Per germline, CDR1 ENHRY and CDR2 SYGVKD. Trimming took 9 bases from V and 4 from J; bases not matched to a gene: 9. The CDR3 totals 13 residues. The CDR3 bases are TGTGCCATGGGAGGGACTGGGGGATACGAGCAGTACTTC. The encoded protein is CAMGGTGGYEQYF.

CDR3 in amino acids: CASSQFLTDSYEQYF. In DNA, the CDR3 is TGTGCCAGCAGCCAGTTCCTGACAGACAGCTACGAGCAGTACTTC. The V gene is TRBV4-2, the J gene TRBJ2-7; TRBD1 might be the D (5 bases). The length of the CDR3 is 15 residues. Germline V gene lookup returns CDR1 LGHNA and CDR2 YNFKEQ. The V end lost 3 bases, the J end lost 3 bases, and 15 bases lay between the germline ends.

The chain couples TRBV7-3 to TRBJ2-2, with D unresolved. The CDR3 is made up of 14 amino acids. V lost 5 bases and J 4 bases, leaving 11 bases between the germline ends. In germline, CDR1 is SGHTA, CDR2 FQGTGA. CDR3 amino acids: CASSAPGSTGELFF. CDR3 in DNA: TGTGCCAGCAGCGCCCCCGGGTCCACCGGGGAGCTGTTTTTT.

V usage is TRBV5-1 and J usage is TRBJ2-1; possible D gene TRBD2, 5 bases. The germline gives CDR1 SGHRS, CDR2 YFSETQ. Trimming left V 4 bases short and J 5 bases short, with 19 bases between. This CDR3 spans 16 amino acids. CDR3 bases: TGCGCCAGCAGCCCCCCCCTAGCCGCACTGGACAATGAGCAGTTCTTC. It yields the protein CASSPPLAALDNEQFF.